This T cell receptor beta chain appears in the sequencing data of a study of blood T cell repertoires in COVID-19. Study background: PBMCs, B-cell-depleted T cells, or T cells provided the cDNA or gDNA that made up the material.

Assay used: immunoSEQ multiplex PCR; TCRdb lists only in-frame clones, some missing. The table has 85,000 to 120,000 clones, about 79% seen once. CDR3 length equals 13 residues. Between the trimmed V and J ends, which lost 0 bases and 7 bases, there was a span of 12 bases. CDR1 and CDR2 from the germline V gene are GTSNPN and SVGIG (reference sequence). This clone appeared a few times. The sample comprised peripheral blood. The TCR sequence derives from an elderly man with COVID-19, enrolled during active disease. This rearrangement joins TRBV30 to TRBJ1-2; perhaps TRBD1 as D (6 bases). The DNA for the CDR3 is TGTGCCTGGAGTGTCCCGATGGGGGCTGGCTACACCTTC. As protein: CAWSVPMGAGYTF.